The clone carrying this TCR beta chain appeared a single time. The data were obtained in a study of cytomegalovirus exposure and HLA in healthy donors. A multiplex PCR was run with 60 Vbeta primers and 13 Jbeta primers. Profiling relied on immunoSEQ multiplex PCR, and the TCRdb table lists in-frame clones only, not all of them. This sample has roughly 150,000 clones, with 77% found just once. The CDR3 contains 15 residues. Germline V gene sequence: CDR1 SGHVS, CDR2 FQNEAQ. Trimming took off 4 bases at V and 3 bases at J, with 15 bases between the two ends. The chain couples TRBV7-8 to TRBJ1-2, with a possible D match to TRBD1 (6 bases). Sequenced input: PBMCs. This clonotype was obtained from a man aged 45-65 years in good health and CMV-seropositive. The chain's CDR3 is CASSSHREPDYGYTF. The DNA for the CDR3 is TGTGCCAGCAGCTCACACAGGGAACCCGACTATGGCTACACCTTC.